The rows below give T cell receptor beta chains drawn from one sample of a study of shared T cell receptors in the human thymus. Sequenced by immunoSEQ multiplex PCR; TCRdb stores in-frame clones only, minus some. The sample carries 650,000 to 950,000 clones, approximately 85% recorded once. This sample was also put to use in a study of human thymus T cells.

Sequencing was performed on thymocytes. The receptors were gathered from a girl in the first two years of life with a congenital heart defect. Both conserved end residues are part of each CDR3. Each record gives: J gene, clone size, D gene, V gene, CDR3 length, CDR3 DNA, CDR3 protein. D genes are given only for firm matches. Rows may omit the clone size; those that give it use once, few, many or a size class.

TRBJ2-2,once,TRBD2,TRBV4-2,17,TGTGCCAGCAGCCATCGCGGACTAGCGGGGGACACCGGGGAGCTGTTTTTT,CASSHRGLAGDTGELFF
TRBJ2-5,-,-,TRBV25-1,13,TGTGCCAGCAGTTTCCCGTACCAAGAGACCCAGTACTTC,CASSFPYQETQYF
TRBJ1-5,-,-,TRBV6-6,15,TGTGCCAGCAGTTACGAGGCGTTTGGCAATCAGCCCCAGCATTTT,CASSYEAFGNQPQHF
TRBJ2-7,-,-,TRBV28,16,TGTGCCAGCAGTTACAGGGAGCGAACAGACCCCTACGAGCAGTACTTC,CASSYRERTDPYEQYF
TRBJ2-2,-,-,TRBV6-5,15,TGTGCCAGCAGTTACAACCCCTTAGCAACCGGGGAGCTGTTTTTT,CASSYNPLATGELFF
TRBJ1-2,-,-,TRBV5-6,15,TGTGCCAGCAGCTCGGGGTGGAGGACTAACTATGGCTACACCTTC,CASSSGWRTNYGYTF
TRBJ1-1,-,-,TRBV11-2,16,TGTGCCAGCAGCTACCCAGGAGGAGTGTTGAACACTGAAGCTTTCTTT,CASSYPGGVLNTEAFF
TRBJ1-2,-,-,TRBV6-5,15,TGTGCCAGCAGTTACGGGGGACTCCCGGTTAATGGCTACACCTTC,CASSYGGLPVNGYTF
TRBJ2-3,-,-,TRBV11-3,14,TGTGCCAGCAGCTTAGATCAGGCCACAGATACGCAGTATTTT,CASSLDQATDTQYF
TRBJ1-1,-,-,TRBV5-6,18,TGTGCCAGCAGCTTTCGTGAGGGGGATGTAATTTTCGACACTGAAGCTTTCTTT,CASSFREGDVIFDTEAFF
TRBJ2-3,-,TRBD2,TRBV27,20,TGTGCCAGCACCCCCTCTCGTGGGAGCGGGGGGCTAGCGGACACAGATACGCAGTATTTT,CASTPSRGSGGLADTDTQYF
TRBJ2-1,-,-,TRBV5-1,16,TGCGCCAGCAGTTTCCCCACCGCGGGCGAGGGCAATGAGCAGTTCTTC,CASSFPTAGEGNEQFF
TRBJ2-2,-,-,TRBV5-6,19,TGTGCCAGCAGCTTGGCGGGGAACAGGGAAGGGCCCCACACCGGGGAGCTGTTTTTT,CASSLAGNREGPHTGELFF
TRBJ1-1,few,-,TRBV5-1,15,TGCGCCAGCAGCTTGGATGAGGGTCTGAACACTGAAGCTTTCTTT,CASSLDEGLNTEAFF
TRBJ1-6,-,-,TRBV4-1,19,TGCGCCAGCAGCCAAGTGCCTCCGACAGTTAGCTCCTATAATTCACCCCTCCACTTT,CASSQVPPTVSSYNSPLHF
TRBJ1-1,-,TRBD1,TRBV5-1,15,TGCGCCAGCAGCTCGGGACAGGGGGGGAACACTGAAGCTTTCTTT,CASSSGQGGNTEAFF
TRBJ2-7,-,TRBD2,TRBV5-1,16,TGCGCCAGCAGCTCGGCCCGACGGGGGGGGGCCCACGAGCAGTACTTC,CASSSARRGGAHEQYF
TRBJ2-7,-,-,TRBV6-5,13,TGTGCCAGCAGTCAAGGCAGACGGGAGGAGCAGTACTTC,CASSQGRREEQYF
TRBJ1-2,-,-,TRBV6-1,14,TGTGCCAGCAGTGAAGAACCGGGGTGGTATGGCTACACCTTC,CASSEEPGWYGYTF
TRBJ2-1,-,TRBD2,TRBV5-1,16,TGCGCCAGCAGCCAAGTTACTAGCGGGGACTACAATGAGCAGTTCTTC,CASSQVTSGDYNEQFF
TRBJ1-5,-,-,TRBV2,16,TGTGCCAGCAGACCACAGGAATTCTCGGTTAGTCAGCCCCAGCATTTT,CASRPQEFSVSQPQHF
TRBJ2-3,-,TRBD2,TRBV10-3,18,TGTGCCATCAGTGATCCAAAAGGGACTAGCTTGGGTCTATATACGCAGTATTTT,CAISDPKGTSLGLYTQYF
TRBJ2-5,-,-,TRBV6-1,19,TGTGCCAGCAGTGAATATTTGGGGTGGAAGGAGCGGGCTCAAGAGACCCAGTACTTC,CASSEYLGWKERAQETQYF
TRBJ1-5,-,-,TRBV5-1,14,TGCGCCAGCAGCTTGTCAGGGGTGGATCAGCCCCAGCATTTT,CASSLSGVDQPQHF
TRBJ2-7,-,-,TRBV5-6,15,TGTGCCAGCAGCTTGAGGCGGGGGCCATCCTACGAGCAGTACTTC,CASSLRRGPSYEQYF
TRBJ2-7,few,-,TRBV28,13,TGTGCCAGCTTTGGACAGTCCACCTACGAGCAGTACTTC,CASFGQSTYEQYF
TRBJ2-2,-,-,TRBV28,12,TGTGCCAGCAGACAGGACGGTCGAGCGCTGTTTTTT,CASRQDGRALFF
TRBJ2-5,-,TRBD2,TRBV27,16,TGTGCCAGCAGTTTACGAAAGACTAGCGACCAAGAGACCCAGTACTTC,CASSLRKTSDQETQYF
TRBJ1-6,-,-,TRBV7-3,15,TGTGCCAGCAGCTTACAGGGATTCGGTAATTCACCCCTCCACTTT,CASSLQGFGNSPLHF
TRBJ2-7,-,-,TRBV4-3,16,TGCGCCAGCAGCCAAGAGAGGGCAGAGATCTCCTACGAGCAGTACTTC,CASSQERAEISYEQYF
TRBJ1-4,once,-,TRBV2,15,TGTGCCAGCAGTGCATTAGTTGCAACTAATGAAAAACTGTTTTTT,CASSALVATNEKLFF
TRBJ2-2,-,-,TRBV10-1,15,TGCGCCAGCAGTGACTTCAGGGCCCCTGGGGGGGAGCTGTTTTTT,CASSDFRAPGGELFF
TRBJ2-5,-,TRBD1,TRBV5-4,13,TGTGCCAGCAGCGCGACAGGGGAAGAGACCCAGTACTTC,CASSATGEETQYF
TRBJ2-7,-,-,TRBV5-1,12,TGCGCCAGCAGCTACAGGAGGGACGAGCAGTACTTC,CASSYRRDEQYF
TRBJ2-7,-,-,TRBV7-9,16,TGTGCCAGCAGCTTCCCGAGGACAGGTGGGGAGGAGGAGCAGTACTTC,CASSFPRTGGEEEQYF
TRBJ1-2,-,-,TRBV11-3,14,TGTGCCAGCAGCACGAGTCAGGGCCACTATGGCTACACCTTC,CASSTSQGHYGYTF
TRBJ1-1,few,-,TRBV5-1,14,TGCGCCAGCACCCCCTATTATACGGGCACTGAAGCTTTCTTT,CASTPYYTGTEAFF
TRBJ1-2,-,-,TRBV27,14,TGTGCCAGCTCCGCGTCCAGGGGAGACCTTGGGTACACCTTC,CASSASRGDLGYTF
TRBJ2-3,-,-,TRBV5-6,17,TGTGCCAGCAGCTTGGACCACAAAGTCATAAGCACAGATACGCAGTATTTT,CASSLDHKVISTDTQYF
TRBJ1-1,-,-,TRBV6-1,17,TGTGCCAGCAGTCAAGTACCCTCGAGGGGGACGGCCACTGAAGCTTTCTTT,CASSQVPSRGTATEAFF
TRBJ2-5,-,-,TRBV27,15,TGTGCCAGCAGTTTAGGCTGGCAGGGTGGAGAGACCCAGTACTTC,CASSLGWQGGETQYF
TRBJ1-2,-,-,TRBV11-2,12,TGTGCCAGCAGCCGTAATCTCTATGGCTACACCTTC,CASSRNLYGYTF
TRBJ2-1,-,TRBD1,TRBV4-1,17,TGCGCCAGCAGGAAGAACCTAGTGGACAGGAAACGAAATGAGCAGTTCTTC,CASRKNLVDRKRNEQFF